A single sample is the source of the 8 T cell receptor beta chains below, sequenced in a study of persistence of HIV-infected CD4 T cells. The antigens for these receptors are not known. The libraries were made with immunoSEQ version 4 in survey mode. Some clones are missing from TCRdb's copy, which holds only in-frame ones; the method was immunoSEQ multiplex PCR. The repertoire has approximately 39,000 clones, 80% to 85% of them found once; the top ten carry just under 1%. Cells were stimulated with overlapping HIV-1 Gag 15-mer peptides. Sorted nonresponding memory CD4+ T cells were CD40L-negative, CD69-negative, CD45RO-high. Sequenced material: cultured CD4+ T cells from PBMCs, taken from a patient who received antiretroviral therapy. Receptors were obtained from an adult with HIV. The donor label of this sample is uncertain.

The V call is TRBV4-1, the J call TRBJ1-2; D possibly corresponds to TRBD1 (5 bases). This CDR3 region has 15 residues. The germline V gene has CDR1 MGHRA and CDR2 YSYEKL. The V end lost 0 bases, the J end lost 4 bases, and 12 bases lay between the germline ends. CDR3 DNA: TGCGCCAGCAGCCAAGAAGGGGTGTCCGCCTATGGCTACACCTTC. Protein sequence: CASSQEGVSAYGYTF.

This CDR3 is CASSEVGTNQPQHF. The CDR3 DNA sequence: TGTGCCAGCAGTGAAGTGGGGACGAATCAGCCCCAGCATTTT. The chain is built from TRBV6-1 and TRBJ1-5; possible D gene TRBD1, 5 bases. V was clipped by 1 base and J by 4 bases, with 8 bases between them. CDR3 length: 14 amino acids. Germline V gene sequence: CDR1 MNHNS, CDR2 SASEGT.

Details on this clone: Other DNA sequences in this specimen translate into the identical CDR3. The CDR3 nucleotides read TGTGCCAGCAGCGTAACTTCGGGCTCTGGAAACACCATATATTTT. This sequence encodes CASSVTSGSGNTIYF. The V gene is TRBV9, the J gene TRBJ1-3; no clear D gene. The length of the CDR3 is 15 residues. Trimming left V 1 base short and J 0 bases short, with 8 bases between. The V gene's germline CDR1 is SGDLS and CDR2 YYNGEE.

This chain connects TRBV30 to TRBJ1-1; no clear D gene. Germline V lookup: CDR1 GTSNPN, CDR2 SVGIG (reference sequence). This CDR3 is built from 13 residues. V shed 3 bases and J shed 1 base, with 9 bases lying between them. The CDR3 coding sequence is TGTGCCTGGAGGGCTCATGAGAACACTGAAGCTTTCTTT. Amino acid sequence: CAWRAHENTEAFF.

The CDR3 DNA sequence: TGTGCCAGCAGTTCGAGACAGGGAGCCCCTGAAGCTTTCTTT. Translating gives CASSSRQGAPEAFF. The chain links TRBV6-6 to TRBJ1-1, with TRBD1 identical over 7 bases. The CDR3 extends over 14 amino acids. Germline CDR1 MNHNY, CDR2 SVGAGI (reference sequence). Trimming at V came to 4 bases and at J to 6 bases, leaving 8 bases not matched to a gene.

For the CDR3, the DNA is TGTGCCAGTAGTAGGGGGGGCCGAATGGCCAACGTCCTGACTTTC. Its protein product is CASSRGGRMANVLTF. The chain uses TRBV19 and TRBJ2-6; TRBD2 is a possible D gene (7 bases). V shed 4 bases and J shed 6 bases, with 13 bases lying between them. Germline CDR1 is LNHDA and CDR2 is SQIVND (reference sequence). The CDR3 has 15 residues.

The chain couples TRBV2 to TRBJ1-4; weak D call: TRBD1 (6 bases). The CDR3 totals 13 residues. With 2 bases removed from V and 7 bases from J, the gap between germline ends came to 8 bases. Germline V CDR1 and CDR2: SNHLY, FYNNEI. The CDR3 reads CASSETGIEKLFF. In DNA form, the CDR3 reads TGTGCCAGCAGTGAAACAGGGATTGAAAAACTGTTTTTT. The whole variable domain, remainder taken from reference TRBV2 and TRBJ1-4, is EPEVTQTPSHQVTQMGQEVILRCVPISNHLYFYWYRQILGQKVEFLVSFYNNEISEKSEIFDDQFSVERPDGSNFTLKIRSTKLEDSAMYFCASSETGIEKLFFGSGTQLSVL.

The V gene is TRBV19, the J gene TRBJ1-2; 7 nucleotides line up with TRBD1. Germline V lookup: CDR1 LNHDA, CDR2 SQIVND (reference sequence). J lost 1 base, V lost 4 bases, and 9 bases had no gene match. The CDR3 is made up of 16 amino acids. The CDR3 sequence is CASSTDGTDINYGYTF. DNA for the CDR3: TGTGCCAGTAGTACCGACGGGACAGACATTAACTATGGCTACACCTTC. Full variable domain (missing parts from reference TRBV19 and TRBJ1-2): DGGITQSPKYLFRKEGQNVTLSCEQNLNHDAMYWYRQDPGQGLRLIYYSQIVNDFQKGDIAEGYSVSREKKESFPLTVTSAQKNPTAFYLCASSTDGTDINYGYTFGSGTRLTVV.